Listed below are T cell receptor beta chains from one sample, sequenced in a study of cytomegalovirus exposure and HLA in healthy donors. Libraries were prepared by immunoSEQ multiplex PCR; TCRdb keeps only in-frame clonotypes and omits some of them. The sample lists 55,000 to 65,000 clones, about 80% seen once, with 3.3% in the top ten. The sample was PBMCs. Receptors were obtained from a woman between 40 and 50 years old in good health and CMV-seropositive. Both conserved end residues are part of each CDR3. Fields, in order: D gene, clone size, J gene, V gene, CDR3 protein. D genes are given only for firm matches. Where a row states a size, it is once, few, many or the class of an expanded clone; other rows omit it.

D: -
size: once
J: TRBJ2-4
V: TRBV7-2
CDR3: CASSLAPGAKNIQYF

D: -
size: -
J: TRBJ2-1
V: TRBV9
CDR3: CASSGKGGGVSYNEQFF

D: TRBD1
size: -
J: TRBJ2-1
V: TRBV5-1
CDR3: CASRSDPGQGAPGVYNEQFF

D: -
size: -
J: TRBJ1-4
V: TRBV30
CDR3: CAWRSGPGGEKLFF

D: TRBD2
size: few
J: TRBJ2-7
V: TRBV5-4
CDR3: CASSMTSGGRIRKGEQYF

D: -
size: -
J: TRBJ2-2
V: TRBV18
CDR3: CASSPPEGNTGELFF

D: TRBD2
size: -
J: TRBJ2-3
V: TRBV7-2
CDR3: CASAWGLRGGRDTQYF

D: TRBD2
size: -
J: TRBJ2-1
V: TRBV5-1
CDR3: CASSLPTSGDNNEQFF

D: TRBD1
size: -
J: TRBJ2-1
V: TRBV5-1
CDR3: CASSQTGGFDNEQFF

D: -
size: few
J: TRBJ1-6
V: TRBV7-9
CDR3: CASSPLRAGANSPLHF